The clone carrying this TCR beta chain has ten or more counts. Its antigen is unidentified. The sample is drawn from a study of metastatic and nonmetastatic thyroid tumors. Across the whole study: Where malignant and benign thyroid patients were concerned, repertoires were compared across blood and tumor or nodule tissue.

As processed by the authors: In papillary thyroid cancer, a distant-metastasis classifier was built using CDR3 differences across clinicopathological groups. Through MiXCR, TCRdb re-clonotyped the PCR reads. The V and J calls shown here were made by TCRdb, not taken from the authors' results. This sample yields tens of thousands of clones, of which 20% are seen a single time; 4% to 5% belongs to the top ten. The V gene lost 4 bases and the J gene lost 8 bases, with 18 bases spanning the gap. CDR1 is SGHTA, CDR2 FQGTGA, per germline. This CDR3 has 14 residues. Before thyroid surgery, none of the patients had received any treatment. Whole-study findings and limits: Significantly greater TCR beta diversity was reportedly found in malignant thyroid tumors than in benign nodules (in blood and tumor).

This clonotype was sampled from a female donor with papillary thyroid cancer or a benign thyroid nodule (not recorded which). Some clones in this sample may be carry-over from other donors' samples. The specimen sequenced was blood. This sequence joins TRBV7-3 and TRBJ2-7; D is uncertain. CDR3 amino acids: CASSSPSTPLKQYF. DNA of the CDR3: TGTGCCAGCAGCTCCCCCAGTACCCCCTTAAAGCAGTACTTC.